This entry concerns a single T cell receptor (beta chain). Its antigen is unknown. The source of the sample is a study of long-term antiretroviral therapy in people with HIV. Overall study findings and caveats: Against controls, HIV repertoires showed narrower ranges of CDR3 length. ART adherence, viral resistance and therapy changes were undocumented. ART was followed by higher diversity that remained below transplant donor controls.

At the survey level, the v3.0 immunoSEQ assay was run. The assay was immunoSEQ multiplex PCR, and TCRdb's table has in-frame clones only and misses some. The repertoire has some 21,000 clones, 85% to 90% of them found once; the top ten carry under 4%. This CDR3 is built from 14 residues. Deletions cut 5 bases from V and 2 bases from J, with 11 bases between. Germline assignment: CDR1 MGHRA and CDR2 YSYEKL. The V call is TRBV4-1, the J call TRBJ2-3; the D gene is possibly TRBD2 (7 bases). The sequence derives from a man in his 60s with HIV. The sequencing here drew on unsorted PBMCs, taken 2.3 years after starting antiretroviral therapy. The CDR3 DNA sequence: TGCGCCAGCAGCGTGGGGGGGGCCACAGATACGCAGTATTTT. It yields the protein CASSVGGATDTQYF.